This TCR beta chain derives from a study of neurological immune-mediated disorders. Findings and limits, study-wide: Expanded clones shared no identical CDR3 amino acid sequences across subjects, which suggested private TCR-beta repertoires in all groups.

Sample time point: longitudinal time-point 2. 5'RACE employing 10-nucleotide random UMIs yielded the cDNA. Sequencing runs each yielded over 200 million TCR-beta sequences from 15-18 subjects. TCRdb itself ran the 5' RACE reads through MiXCR, one entry per CDR3 protein. The table includes some 45,000 distinct CDR3 sequences, about 12% detected once. This clonotype has ten or more counts. The antigen remains unidentified. What was sequenced was PBMCs. The receptor's source is a male donor with HTLV-1-associated myelopathy (HAM/TSP).

CDR3 sequence: CASGMTTVEQYF. CDR3 DNA sequence: TGTGCCAGCGGGATGACGACTGTAGAGCAGTACTTC. The rearrangement joins TRBV27 to TRBJ2-7, with D unclear. This CDR3 region has 12 residues. Germline-derived CDR1 and CDR2 are MNHEY and SMNVEV (reference sequence). The germline V and J ends were trimmed by 8 bases and 7 bases, with 15 bases remaining between them.